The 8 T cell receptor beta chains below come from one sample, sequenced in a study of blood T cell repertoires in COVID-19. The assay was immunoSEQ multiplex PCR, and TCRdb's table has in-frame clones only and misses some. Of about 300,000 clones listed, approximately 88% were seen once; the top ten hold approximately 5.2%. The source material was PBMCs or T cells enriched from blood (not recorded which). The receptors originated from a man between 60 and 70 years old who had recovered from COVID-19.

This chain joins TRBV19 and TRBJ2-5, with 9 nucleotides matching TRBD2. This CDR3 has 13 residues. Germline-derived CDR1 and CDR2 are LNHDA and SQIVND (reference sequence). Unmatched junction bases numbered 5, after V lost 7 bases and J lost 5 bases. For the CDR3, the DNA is TGTGCCAGTAAGGCGGGAGGGGGGGAGACCCAGTACTTC. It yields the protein CASKAGGGETQYF. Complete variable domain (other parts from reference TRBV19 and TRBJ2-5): DGGITQSPKYLFRKEGQNVTLSCEQNLNHDAMYWYRQDPGQGLRLIYYSQIVNDFQKGDIAEGYSVSREKKESFPLTVTSAQKNPTAFYLCASKAGGGETQYFGPGTRLLVL.

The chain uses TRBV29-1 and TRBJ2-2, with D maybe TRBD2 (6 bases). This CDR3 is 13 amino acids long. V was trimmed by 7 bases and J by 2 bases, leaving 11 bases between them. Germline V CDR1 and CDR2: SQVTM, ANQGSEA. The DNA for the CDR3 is TGCAGCGGGGGGGAGACTAACACCGGGGAGCTGTTTTTT. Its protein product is CSGGETNTGELFF.

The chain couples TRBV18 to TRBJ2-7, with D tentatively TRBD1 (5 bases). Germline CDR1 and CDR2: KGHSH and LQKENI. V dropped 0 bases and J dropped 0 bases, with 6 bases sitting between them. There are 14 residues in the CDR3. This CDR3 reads CASSPPDSSYEQYF. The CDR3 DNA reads TGTGCCAGCTCACCACCCGACAGCTCCTACGAGCAGTACTTC.

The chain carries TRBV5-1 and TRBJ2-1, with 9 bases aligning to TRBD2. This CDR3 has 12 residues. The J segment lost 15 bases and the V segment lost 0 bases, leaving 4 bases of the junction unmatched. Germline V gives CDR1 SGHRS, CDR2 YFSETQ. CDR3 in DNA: TGCGCCAGCAGCTTGGAGGGGACTAGCCGGTTCTTC. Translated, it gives CASSLEGTSRFF.

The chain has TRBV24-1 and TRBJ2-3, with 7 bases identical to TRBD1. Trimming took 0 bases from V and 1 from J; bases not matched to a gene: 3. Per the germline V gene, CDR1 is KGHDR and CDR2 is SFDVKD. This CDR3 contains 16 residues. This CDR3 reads CATSDLRQGGTDTQYF. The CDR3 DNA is TGTGCCACCAGTGATTTGCGACAGGGCGGCACAGATACGCAGTATTTT.

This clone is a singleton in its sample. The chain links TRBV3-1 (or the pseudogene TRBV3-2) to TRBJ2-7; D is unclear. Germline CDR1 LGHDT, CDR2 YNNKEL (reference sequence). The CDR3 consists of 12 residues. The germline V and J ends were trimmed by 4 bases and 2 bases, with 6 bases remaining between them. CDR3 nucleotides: TGTGCCAGCAGCCGTACAACCTACGAGCAGTACTTC. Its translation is CASSRTTYEQYF.

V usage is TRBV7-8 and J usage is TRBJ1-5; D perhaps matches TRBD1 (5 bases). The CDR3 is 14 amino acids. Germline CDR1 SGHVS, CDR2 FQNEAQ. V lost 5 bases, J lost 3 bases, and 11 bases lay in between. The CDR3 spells CASSKDTINQPQHF. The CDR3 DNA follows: TGTGCCAGCAGCAAGGACACGATCAATCAGCCCCAGCATTTT.

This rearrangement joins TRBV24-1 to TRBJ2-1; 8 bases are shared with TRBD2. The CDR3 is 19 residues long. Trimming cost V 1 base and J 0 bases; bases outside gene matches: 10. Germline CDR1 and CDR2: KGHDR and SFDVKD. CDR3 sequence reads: CATSDLTPRSGSSYNEQFF. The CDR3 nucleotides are TGTGCCACCAGTGATTTAACCCCTCGGAGCGGGAGCTCCTACAATGAGCAGTTCTTC.